This T cell receptor (beta chain) derives from a study of blood T cell repertoires in COVID-19. Study-wide background: The origin of the acute and convalescent COVID-19 samples was the United States, Italy and Spain.

The CDR3 spans 15 residues. Germline CDR1 SNHLY, CDR2 FYNNEI. The ends were cut back, 6 bases at V and 1 base at J, with 15 bases in the middle. In the original workflow: The authors estimated nucleated cell counts from reference gene primer amplification. Clones were read by immunoSEQ multiplex PCR, and TCRdb kept only the in-frame ones, dropping some. Clone size and the V and J calls come from that table; the DNA yielded D and trimming. The sample lists over 400,000 clones, approximately 86% occurring once. Enrollees, roughly 18 to 90 years old, lived in 20 to 25 US areas. Symptom resolution, clearance, or two negative PCRs marked the recovered donors of Cohort 3.

The sequencing input was PBMCs or T cells enriched from blood (not recorded which). The chain couples TRBV2 to TRBJ2-5; D perhaps matches TRBD2 (6 bases). The sequence derives from an older woman who had recovered from COVID-19. The CDR3 nucleotides read TGTGCCAGCAGGCCTCCCGGGGGATCCCAAGAGACCCAGTACTTC. This encodes CASRPPGGSQETQYF.